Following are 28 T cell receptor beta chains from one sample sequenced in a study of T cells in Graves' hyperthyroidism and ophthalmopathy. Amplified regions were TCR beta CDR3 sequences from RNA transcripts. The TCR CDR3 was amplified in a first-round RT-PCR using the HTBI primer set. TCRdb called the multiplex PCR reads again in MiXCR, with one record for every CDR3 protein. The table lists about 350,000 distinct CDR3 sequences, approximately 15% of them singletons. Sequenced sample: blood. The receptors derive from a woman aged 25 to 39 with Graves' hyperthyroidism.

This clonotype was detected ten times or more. This CDR3 reads CASSSGTTSGKYEQYF. CDR3 bases: TGTGCCAGCAGCTCGGGGACTACTAGCGGGAAGTACGAGCAGTACTTC. The chain combines TRBV11-2 with TRBJ2-7, with 10 positions matching TRBD2. Germline V CDR1 and CDR2: SGHAT, FQNNGV. The CDR3 runs to 16 residues. Unmatched junction bases numbered 10, after V lost 4 bases and J lost 4 bases.

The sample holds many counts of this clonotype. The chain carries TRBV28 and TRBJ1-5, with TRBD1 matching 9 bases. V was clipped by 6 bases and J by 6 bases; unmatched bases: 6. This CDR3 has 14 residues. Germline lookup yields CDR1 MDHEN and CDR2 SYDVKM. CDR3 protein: CASSLGQGTQPQHF. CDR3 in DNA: TGTGCCAGCAGCCTTGGACAGGGGACTCAGCCCCAGCATTTT.

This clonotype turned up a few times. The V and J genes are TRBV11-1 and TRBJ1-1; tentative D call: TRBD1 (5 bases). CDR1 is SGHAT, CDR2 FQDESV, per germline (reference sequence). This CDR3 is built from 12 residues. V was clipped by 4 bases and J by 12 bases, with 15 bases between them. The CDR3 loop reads CASSSTARDSFF. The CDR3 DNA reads TGTGCCAGCAGCTCTACCGCCAGGGACTCTTTCTTT.

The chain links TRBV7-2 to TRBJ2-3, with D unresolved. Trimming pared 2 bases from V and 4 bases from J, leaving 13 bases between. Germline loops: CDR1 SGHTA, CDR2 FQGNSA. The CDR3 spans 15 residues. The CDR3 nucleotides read TGTGCCAGCAGCTTAAGGTCGGCTCCGTCAGATACGCAGTATTTT. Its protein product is CASSLRSAPSDTQYF.

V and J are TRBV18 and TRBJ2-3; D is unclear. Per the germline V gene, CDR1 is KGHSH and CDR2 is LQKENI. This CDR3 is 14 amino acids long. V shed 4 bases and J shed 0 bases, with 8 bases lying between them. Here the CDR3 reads CASSLMSSTDTQYF. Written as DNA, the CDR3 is TGTGCCAGCTCACTCATGAGTAGCACAGATACGCAGTATTTT.

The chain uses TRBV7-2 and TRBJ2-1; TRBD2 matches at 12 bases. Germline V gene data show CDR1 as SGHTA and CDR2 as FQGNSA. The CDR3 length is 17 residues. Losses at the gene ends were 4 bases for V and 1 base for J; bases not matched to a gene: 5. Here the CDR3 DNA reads TGTGCCAGCAGCTCCCTCGGACTAGCGGGATCCTACAATGAGCAGTTCTTC. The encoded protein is CASSSLGLAGSYNEQFF.

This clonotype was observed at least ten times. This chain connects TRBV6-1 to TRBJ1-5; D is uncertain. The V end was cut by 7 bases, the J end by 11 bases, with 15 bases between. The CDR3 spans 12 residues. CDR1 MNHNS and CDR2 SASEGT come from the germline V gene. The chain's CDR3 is CASNIWSIAQHF. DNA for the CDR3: TGTGCCAGCAACATCTGGAGTATCGCCCAGCATTTT.

The CDR3 here is CASSGTGITGELFF. The CDR3 nucleotides read TGTGCCAGCAGCGGGACAGGGATCACCGGGGAGCTGTTTTTT. The chain combines TRBV9 with TRBJ2-2, with TRBD1 identical over 8 bases. The length of the CDR3 is 14 residues. The V gene end was trimmed by 3 bases and the J gene end by 4 bases; junction bases not matched to a gene: 2. The germline V gene has CDR1 SGDLS and CDR2 YYNGEE.

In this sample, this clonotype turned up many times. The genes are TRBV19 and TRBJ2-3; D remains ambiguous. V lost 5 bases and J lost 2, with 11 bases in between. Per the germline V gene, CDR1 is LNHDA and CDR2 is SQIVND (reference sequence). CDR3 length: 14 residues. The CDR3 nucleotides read TGTGCCAGTAGTGGGCCTGTCAACACAGATACGCAGTATTTT. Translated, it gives CASSGPVNTDTQYF.

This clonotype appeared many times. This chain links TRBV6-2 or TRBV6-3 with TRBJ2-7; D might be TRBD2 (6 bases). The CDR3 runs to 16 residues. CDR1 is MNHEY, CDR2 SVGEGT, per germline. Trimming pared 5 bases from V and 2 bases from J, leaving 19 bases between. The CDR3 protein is CASSARSSVGTYEQYF. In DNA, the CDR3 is TGTGCCAGCAGTGCCAGATCTAGCGTAGGGACCTACGAGCAGTACTTC.

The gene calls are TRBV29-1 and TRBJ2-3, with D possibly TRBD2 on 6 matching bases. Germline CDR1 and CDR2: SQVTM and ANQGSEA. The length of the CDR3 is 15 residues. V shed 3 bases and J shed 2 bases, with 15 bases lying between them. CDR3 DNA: TGCAGCGTTGATGTTAGCGGTTTCGTCACAGATACGCAGTATTTT. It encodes CSVDVSGFVTDTQYF.

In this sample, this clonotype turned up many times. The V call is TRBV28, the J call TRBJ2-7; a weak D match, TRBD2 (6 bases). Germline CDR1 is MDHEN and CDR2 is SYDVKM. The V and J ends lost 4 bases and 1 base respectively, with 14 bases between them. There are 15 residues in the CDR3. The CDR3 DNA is TGTGCCAGCAGTTCTATCCGGGACTGGTCCTACGAGCAGTACTTC. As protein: CASSSIRDWSYEQYF.

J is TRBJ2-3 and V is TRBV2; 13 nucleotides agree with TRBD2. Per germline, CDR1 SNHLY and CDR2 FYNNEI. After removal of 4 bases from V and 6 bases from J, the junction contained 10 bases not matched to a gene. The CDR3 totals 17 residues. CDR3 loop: CASSVELAGGPSDTQYF. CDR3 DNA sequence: TGTGCCAGCAGTGTGGAACTAGCGGGAGGGCCGTCCGATACGCAGTATTTT.

CDR3 sequence: CSARDARDGTDTQYF. The CDR3, as DNA: TGCAGTGCTAGAGATGCTCGGGATGGAACAGATACGCAGTATTTT. The V and J genes are TRBV20-1 and TRBJ2-3; a possible D gene is TRBD2 (5 bases). Trimming cost V 0 bases and J 3 bases, with 13 bases left between them. This CDR3 has 15 residues. The germline V gene encodes CDR1 DFQATT and CDR2 SNEGSKA (reference sequence).

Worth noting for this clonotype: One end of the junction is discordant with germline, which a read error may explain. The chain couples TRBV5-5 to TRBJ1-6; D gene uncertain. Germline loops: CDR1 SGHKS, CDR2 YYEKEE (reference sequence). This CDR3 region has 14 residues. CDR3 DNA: TGTGCCAGCAGCTTCGGCGAGCCAAATTCACCCCTCCTCTTT. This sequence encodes CASSFGEPNSPLLF.

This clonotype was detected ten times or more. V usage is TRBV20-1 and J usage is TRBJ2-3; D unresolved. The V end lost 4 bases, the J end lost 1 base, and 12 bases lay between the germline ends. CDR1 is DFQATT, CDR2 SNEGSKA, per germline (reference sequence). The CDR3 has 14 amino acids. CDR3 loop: CSAKGRVRTDTQYF. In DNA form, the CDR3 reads TGCAGTGCTAAGGGTCGGGTTCGCACAGATACGCAGTATTTT.

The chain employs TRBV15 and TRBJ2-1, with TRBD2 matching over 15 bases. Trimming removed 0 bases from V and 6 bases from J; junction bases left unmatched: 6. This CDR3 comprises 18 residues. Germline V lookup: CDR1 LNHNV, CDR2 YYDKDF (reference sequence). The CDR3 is CATSRDPLGLAGGNEQFF. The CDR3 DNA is TGTGCCACCAGCAGAGATCCCCTGGGACTAGCGGGAGGCAATGAGCAGTTCTTC.

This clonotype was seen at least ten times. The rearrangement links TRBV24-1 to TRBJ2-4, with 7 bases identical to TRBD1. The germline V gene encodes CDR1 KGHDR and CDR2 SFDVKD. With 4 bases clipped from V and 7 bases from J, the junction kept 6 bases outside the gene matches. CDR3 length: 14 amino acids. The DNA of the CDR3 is TGTGCCACCAGTGAAAACCGGGACAGCAACATTCAGTACTTC. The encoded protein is CATSENRDSNIQYF.

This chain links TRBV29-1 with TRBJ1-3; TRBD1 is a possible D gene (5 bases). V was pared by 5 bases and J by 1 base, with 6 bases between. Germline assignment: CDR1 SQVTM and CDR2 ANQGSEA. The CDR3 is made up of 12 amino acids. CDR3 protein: CSVQGSGNTIYF. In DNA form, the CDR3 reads TGCAGCGTTCAGGGTTCTGGAAACACCATATATTTT.

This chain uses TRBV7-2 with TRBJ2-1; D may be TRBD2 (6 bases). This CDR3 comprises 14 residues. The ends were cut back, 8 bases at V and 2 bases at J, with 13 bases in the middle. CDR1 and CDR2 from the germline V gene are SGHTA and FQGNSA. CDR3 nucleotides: TGTGCCAGCGATGGCGGAGGGGCCTACAATGAGCAGTTCTTC. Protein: CASDGGGAYNEQFF.

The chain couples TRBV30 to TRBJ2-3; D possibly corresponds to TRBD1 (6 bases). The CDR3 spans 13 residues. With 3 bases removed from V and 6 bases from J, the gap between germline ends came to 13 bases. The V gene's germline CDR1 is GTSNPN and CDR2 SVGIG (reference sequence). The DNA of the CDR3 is TGTGCCTGGAGAACAGGGCGGGCGGATACGCAGTATTTT. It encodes CAWRTGRADTQYF.

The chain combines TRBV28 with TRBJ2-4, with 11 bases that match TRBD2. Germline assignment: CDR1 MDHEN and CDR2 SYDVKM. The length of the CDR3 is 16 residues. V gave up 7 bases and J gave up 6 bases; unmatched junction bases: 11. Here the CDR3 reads CASNHRTSGRGNIQYF. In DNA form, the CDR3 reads TGTGCCAGCAACCACCGAACTAGCGGGAGAGGAAACATTCAGTACTTC.

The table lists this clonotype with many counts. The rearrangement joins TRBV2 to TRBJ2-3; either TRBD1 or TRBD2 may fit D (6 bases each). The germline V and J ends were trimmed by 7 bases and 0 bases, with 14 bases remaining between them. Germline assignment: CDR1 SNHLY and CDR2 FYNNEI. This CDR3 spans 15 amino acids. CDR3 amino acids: CASIIGGSSTDTQYF. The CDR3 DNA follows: TGTGCCAGCATTATCGGGGGCTCGAGCACAGATACGCAGTATTTT. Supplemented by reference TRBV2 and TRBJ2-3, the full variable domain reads EPEVTQTPSHQVTQMGQEVILRCVPISNHLYFYWYRQILGQKVEFLVSFYNNEISEKSEIFDDQFSVERPDGSNFTLKIRSTKLEDSAMYFCASIIGGSSTDTQYFGPGTRLTVL.

The CDR3, as DNA: TGCAATGCCCAAAACCCGGGCTCTAGCGGCTCCTACAATGAGCAGTTCTTC. Encoded protein: CNAQNPGSSGSYNEQFF. The chain uses TRBV20-1 and TRBJ2-1, with 7 bases fitting TRBD2. The CDR3 has 17 amino acids. Germline V gives CDR1 DFQATT, CDR2 SNEGSKA (reference sequence).

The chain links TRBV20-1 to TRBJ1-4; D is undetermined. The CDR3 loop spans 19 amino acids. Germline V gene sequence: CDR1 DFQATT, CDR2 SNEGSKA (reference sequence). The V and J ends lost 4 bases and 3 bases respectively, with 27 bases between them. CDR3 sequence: CSATNPSDSPERPNEKLFF. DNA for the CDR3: TGCAGTGCTACTAACCCCTCCGACTCCCCAGAGCGGCCTAATGAAAAACTGTTTTTT.

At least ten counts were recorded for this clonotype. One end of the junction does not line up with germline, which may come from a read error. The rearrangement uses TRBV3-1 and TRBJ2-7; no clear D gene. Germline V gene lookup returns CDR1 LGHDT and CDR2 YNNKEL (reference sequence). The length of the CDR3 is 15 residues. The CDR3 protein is CASSQVNQPSSEQYF. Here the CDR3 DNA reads TGTGCCAGCAGCCAAGTTAATCAACCTTCCTCCGAGCAGTACTTC.

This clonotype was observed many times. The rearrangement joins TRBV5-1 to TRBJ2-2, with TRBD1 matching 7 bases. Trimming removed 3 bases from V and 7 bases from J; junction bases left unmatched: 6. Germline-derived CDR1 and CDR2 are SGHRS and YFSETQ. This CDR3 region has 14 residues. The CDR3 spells CASSSQGKIGELFF. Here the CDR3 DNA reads TGCGCCAGCAGCTCACAGGGGAAGATCGGGGAGCTGTTTTTT.

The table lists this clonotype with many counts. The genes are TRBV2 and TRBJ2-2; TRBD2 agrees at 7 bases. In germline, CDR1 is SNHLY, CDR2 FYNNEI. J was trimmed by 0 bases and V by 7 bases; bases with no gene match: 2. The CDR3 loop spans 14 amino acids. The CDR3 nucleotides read TGTGCCAGCACGCTAGCGGCGAACACCGGGGAGCTGTTTTTT. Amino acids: CASTLAANTGELFF.